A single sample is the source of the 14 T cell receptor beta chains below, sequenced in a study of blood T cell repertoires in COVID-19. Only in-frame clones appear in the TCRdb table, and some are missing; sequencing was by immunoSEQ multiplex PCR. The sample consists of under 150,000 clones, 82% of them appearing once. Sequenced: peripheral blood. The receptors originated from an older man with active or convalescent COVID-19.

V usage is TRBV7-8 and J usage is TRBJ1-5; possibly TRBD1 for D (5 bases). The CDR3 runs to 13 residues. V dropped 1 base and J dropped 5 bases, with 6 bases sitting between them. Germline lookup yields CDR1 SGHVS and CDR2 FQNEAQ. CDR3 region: CASSLDRYQPQHF. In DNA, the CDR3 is TGTGCCAGCAGCTTAGACAGGTATCAGCCCCAGCATTTT.

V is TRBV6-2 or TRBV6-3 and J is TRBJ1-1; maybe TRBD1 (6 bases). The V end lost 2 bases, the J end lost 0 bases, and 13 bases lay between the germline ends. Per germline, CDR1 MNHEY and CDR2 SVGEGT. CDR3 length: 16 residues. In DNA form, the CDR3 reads TGTGCCAGCAGTTACAGACGAACAGGGCTGAACACTGAAGCTTTCTTT. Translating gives CASSYRRTGLNTEAFF.

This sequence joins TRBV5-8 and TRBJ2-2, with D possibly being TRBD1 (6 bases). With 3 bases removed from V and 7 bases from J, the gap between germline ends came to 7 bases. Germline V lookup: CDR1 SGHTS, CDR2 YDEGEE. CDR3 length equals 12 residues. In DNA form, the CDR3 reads TGTGCCAGCAGCTCAGGGGTCGGGGAGCTGTTTTTT. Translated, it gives CASSSGVGELFF. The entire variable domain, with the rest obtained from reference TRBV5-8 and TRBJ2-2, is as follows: EAGVTQSPTHLIKTRGQQATLRCSPISGHTSVYWYQQALGLGLQFLLWYDEGEERNRGNFPPRFSGRQFPNYSSELNVNALELEDSALYLCASSSGVGELFFGEGSRLTVL.

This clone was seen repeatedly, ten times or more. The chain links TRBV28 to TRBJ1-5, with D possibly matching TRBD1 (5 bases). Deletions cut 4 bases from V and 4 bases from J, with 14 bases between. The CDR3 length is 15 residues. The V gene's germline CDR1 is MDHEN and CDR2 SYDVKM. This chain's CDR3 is CASSSYGRVNQPQHF. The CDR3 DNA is TGTGCCAGCAGTTCCTATGGCAGGGTAAATCAGCCCCAGCATTTT.

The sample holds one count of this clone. CDR3 nucleotide sequence: TGTGCCAGCAGGACAGGGGGCCTTGAGCAGTTCTTC. Its translation: CASRTGGLEQFF. V and J are TRBV12-3 or TRBV12-4 and TRBJ2-1; TRBD1 agrees at 10 bases. V shed 6 bases and J 9 bases; nucleotides not matched to a gene: 2. The CDR3 is 12 residues long.

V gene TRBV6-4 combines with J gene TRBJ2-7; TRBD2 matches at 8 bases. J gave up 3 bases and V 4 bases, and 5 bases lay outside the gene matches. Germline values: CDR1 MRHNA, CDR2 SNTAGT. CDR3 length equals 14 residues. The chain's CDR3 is CASSVEREGYEQYF. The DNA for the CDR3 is TGTGCCAGCAGTGTCGAACGGGAGGGCTACGAGCAGTACTTC.

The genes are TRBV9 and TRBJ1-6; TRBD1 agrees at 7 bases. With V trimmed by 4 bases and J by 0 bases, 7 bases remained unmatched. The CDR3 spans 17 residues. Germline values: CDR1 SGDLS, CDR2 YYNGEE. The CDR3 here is CASSPNRGLSYNSPLHF. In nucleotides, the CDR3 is TGTGCCAGCAGCCCTAACAGGGGACTCTCCTATAATTCACCCCTCCACTTT.

CDR3 in amino acids: CASSEGRDRAYGYTF. CDR3 coding DNA: TGTGCCAGCAGTGAAGGCCGGGACAGGGCGTATGGCTACACCTTC. The rearrangement uses TRBV6-1 and TRBJ1-2; 9 bases are a match to TRBD1. CDR3 length: 15 amino acids. The V gene's germline CDR1 is MNHNS and CDR2 SASEGT. J lost 5 bases, V lost 1 base, and 5 bases had no gene match.

This chain's CDR3 is CASSLNALQPQHF. CDR3 DNA: TGTGCCAGCAGCTTAAATGCGTTACAGCCCCAGCATTTT. The chain employs TRBV7-3 and TRBJ1-5; D is unclear. The CDR3 extends over 13 amino acids. Looked up from germline, CDR1 is SGHTA and CDR2 is FQGTGA. Deletions cut 1 base from V and 7 bases from J, with 8 bases between. The entire variable domain, with the rest obtained from reference TRBV7-3 and TRBJ1-5, is as follows: GAGVSQTPSNKVTEKGKYVELRCDPISGHTALYWYRQSLGQGPEFLIYFQGTGAADDSGLPNDRFFAVRPEGSVSTLKIQRTERGDSAVYLCASSLNALQPQHFGDGTRLSIL.

The chain's CDR3 is CASSARTSGGLEQFF. The CDR3 coding sequence is TGTGCCAGCAGCGCACGGACTAGCGGGGGTCTTGAGCAGTTCTTC. The V gene is TRBV9, the J gene TRBJ2-1; 13 bases map to TRBD2. The CDR3 covers 15 residues. CDR1 and CDR2 (germline): SGDLS, YYNGEE. Germline trimming cut 3 bases from V and 9 bases from J; bases unmatched to any gene: 6.

In nucleotides, the CDR3 is TGTGCCAGCAGCTTAGCAGGACAGGGATCGACCACTGAAGCTTTCTTT. Amino acids: CASSLAGQGSTTEAFF. This chain joins TRBV7-8 and TRBJ1-1, with 8 bases lining up with TRBD1. The CDR3 loop spans 16 amino acids. V dropped 0 bases and J dropped 4; count of bases not matched to a gene: 7. CDR1 is SGHVS, CDR2 FQNEAQ, per germline. Looking up the rest from reference TRBV7-8 and TRBJ1-1 gives the full variable domain: GAGVSQSPRYKVAKRGQDVALRCDPISGHVSLFWYQQALGQGPEFLTYFQNEAQLDKSGLPSDRFFAERPEGSVSTLKIQRTQQEDSAVYLCASSLAGQGSTTEAFFGQGTRLTVV.

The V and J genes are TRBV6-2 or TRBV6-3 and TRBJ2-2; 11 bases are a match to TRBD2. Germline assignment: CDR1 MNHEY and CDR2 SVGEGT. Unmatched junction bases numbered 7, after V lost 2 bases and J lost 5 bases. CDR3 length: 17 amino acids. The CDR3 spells CASSYGSGRAGTGELFF. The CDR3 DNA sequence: TGTGCCAGCAGTTACGGTAGCGGGAGGGCCGGGACCGGGGAGCTGTTTTTT.

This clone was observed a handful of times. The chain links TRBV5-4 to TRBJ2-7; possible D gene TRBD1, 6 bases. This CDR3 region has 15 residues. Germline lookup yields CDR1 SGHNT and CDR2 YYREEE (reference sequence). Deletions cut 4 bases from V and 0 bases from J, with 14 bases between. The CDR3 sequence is CASSPGTLNSYEQYF. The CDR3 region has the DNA TGTGCCAGCAGCCCCGGGACACTTAACTCCTACGAGCAGTACTTC.

The CDR3 is CASSRGRGQPQHF. In nucleotides, the CDR3 is TGCGCCAGCAGCCGGGGGAGGGGTCAGCCCCAGCATTTT. This chain connects TRBV4-3 to TRBJ1-5, with D perhaps matching TRBD1 (5 bases). The V end was cut by 4 bases, the J end by 6 bases, with 10 bases between. This CDR3 contains 13 residues. Germline V gives CDR1 LGHNA, CDR2 YSLEER.